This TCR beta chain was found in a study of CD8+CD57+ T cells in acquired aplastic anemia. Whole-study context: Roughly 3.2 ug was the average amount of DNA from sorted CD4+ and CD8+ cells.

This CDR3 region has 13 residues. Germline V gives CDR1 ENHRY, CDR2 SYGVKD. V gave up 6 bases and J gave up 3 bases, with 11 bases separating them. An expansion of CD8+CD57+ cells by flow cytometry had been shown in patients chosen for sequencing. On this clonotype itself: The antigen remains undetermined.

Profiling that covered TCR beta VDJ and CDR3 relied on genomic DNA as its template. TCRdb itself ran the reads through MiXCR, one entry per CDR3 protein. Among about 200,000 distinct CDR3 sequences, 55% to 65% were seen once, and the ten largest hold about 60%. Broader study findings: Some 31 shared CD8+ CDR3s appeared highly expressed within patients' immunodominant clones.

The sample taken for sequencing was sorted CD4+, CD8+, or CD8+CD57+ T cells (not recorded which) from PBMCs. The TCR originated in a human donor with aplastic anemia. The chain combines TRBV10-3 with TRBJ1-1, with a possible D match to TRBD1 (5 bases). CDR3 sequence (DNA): TGTGCCATCAGGCAGGGCGCGGACACTGAAGCTTTCTTT. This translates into CAIRQGADTEAFF.